These 32 T cell receptor beta chains came from one sample sequenced in a study of shared clonotypes between healthy human individuals. TCRdb's table, derived via immunoSEQ multiplex PCR, lists solely in-frame clones and lacks some. The sample holds about 1.5 million clones; approximately 98% are singletons and the top ten take around 0.45%. The sample consisted of naive CD4+ T cells sorted from blood. Subset in this sample: CD45RA+ positively selected. The origin of the receptors is a man aged 25-45 years in good health.

The chain has TRBV7-3 and TRBJ2-3; 12 nucleotides align to TRBD2. The CDR3 loop spans 15 amino acids. The germline V gene has CDR1 SGHTA and CDR2 FQGTGA. Trimming cost V 5 bases and J 4 bases; bases outside gene matches: 4. CDR3 loop: CASSRGTSGSDTQYF. The CDR3 region has the DNA TGTGCCAGCAGCCGCGGGACTAGCGGGTCAGATACGCAGTATTTT.

The V and J genes are TRBV5-1 and TRBJ1-5; D might be TRBD1 (6 bases). Germline V CDR1 and CDR2: SGHRS, YFSETQ. The CDR3 sequence is 15 residues long. The ends were cut back, 0 bases at V and 5 bases at J, with 12 bases in the middle. CDR3 in amino acids: CASSLVGGGDQPQHF. The DNA of the CDR3 is TGCGCCAGCAGCTTGGTAGGGGGAGGGGATCAGCCCCAGCATTTT.

The gene calls are TRBV6-5 and TRBJ2-7; 11 bases are shared with TRBD2. Germline lookup yields CDR1 MNHEY and CDR2 SVGAGI. The CDR3 is 14 residues long. The V and J ends lost 4 bases and 8 bases, in that order; junction bases with no gene match: 7. CDR3 residues: CASSLGLAEFKQYF. CDR3 DNA sequence: TGTGCCAGCAGTTTGGGACTAGCGGAATTTAAGCAGTACTTC.

The chain uses TRBV4-3 and TRBJ2-3, with TRBD2 identical over 7 bases. V trimming: 3 bases; J trimming: 1 base; junction bases outside the gene matches: 4. Germline loops: CDR1 LGHNA, CDR2 YSLEER. This CDR3 is 15 amino acids long. For the CDR3, the DNA is TGCGCCAGCAGCCACCGCGGGAGTGGCACAGATACGCAGTATTTT. Residues: CASSHRGSGTDTQYF.

The chain couples TRBV6-5 to TRBJ2-1, with D unclear. CDR1 MNHEY and CDR2 SVGAGI come from the germline V gene. Trimming left V 2 bases short and J 5 bases short, with 13 bases between. The CDR3 is 15 residues long. The DNA for the CDR3 is TGTGCCAGCAGTTACAATCCTCTGAAAAACAATGAGCAGTTCTTC. It specifies CASSYNPLKNNEQFF.

About this clone itself: Other DNA sequences in this specimen translate into the identical CDR3. This chain uses TRBV11-3 with TRBJ2-1; 9 positions agree with TRBD2. CDR3 length equals 13 residues. Germline V gene sequence: CDR1 SGHNT, CDR2 YENEEA. The V and J ends lost 3 bases and 7 bases, in that order; junction bases with no gene match: 1. The CDR3 coding sequence is TGTGCCAGCAGCTTGACTAGCGGAAATGAGCAGTTCTTC. It encodes CASSLTSGNEQFF.

The chain is built from TRBV6-1 and TRBJ2-4; the D call may be TRBD1 or TRBD2 (5 bases each). The CDR3 has 15 residues. Trimming pared 6 bases from V and 9 bases from J, leaving 21 bases between. From germline, CDR1 is MNHNS and CDR2 SASEGT. DNA of the CDR3: TGTGCCAGCAGAGGGGTCCAGCCTCAAGGAGGCATTCAGTACTTC. Amino acids: CASRGVQPQGGIQYF.

This chain links TRBV9 with TRBJ2-5; D might be TRBD2 (5 bases). Between the trimmed V and J ends, which lost 0 bases and 4 bases, there was a span of 19 bases. Germline values: CDR1 SGDLS, CDR2 YYNGEE. The CDR3 runs 17 residues. DNA of the CDR3: TGTGCCAGCAGCGTAGATGGGCGGCTCCCGGGGAGAGAGACCCAGTACTTC. This translates into CASSVDGRLPGRETQYF.

J is TRBJ2-2 and V is TRBV4-3, with 7 bases that match TRBD2. The CDR3 is made up of 15 amino acids. Trimming removed 5 bases from V and 0 bases from J; junction bases left unmatched: 3. In germline, CDR1 is LGHNA, CDR2 YSLEER. CDR3 protein: CASSSGLANTGELFF. The CDR3 bases are TGCGCCAGCAGCTCAGGACTAGCGAACACCGGGGAGCTGTTTTTT.

V usage is TRBV5-6 and J usage is TRBJ2-7, with 9 bases lining up with TRBD1. This CDR3 is built from 17 residues. The germline gives CDR1 SGHDT, CDR2 YYEEEE. V lost 4 bases and J lost 7; bases outside the gene matches: 18. CDR3 DNA: TGTGCCAGCAGCGTCGCTTGGGAACAGGGGGCCCTCCGAGAGCAGTACTTC. Its protein is CASSVAWEQGALREQYF.

V is TRBV7-9 and J is TRBJ2-5; 9 nucleotides match TRBD2. The J segment lost 5 bases and the V segment lost 2 bases, leaving 6 bases of the junction unmatched. The CDR3 is 15 residues long. Germline CDR1 is SEHNR and CDR2 is FQNEAQ (reference sequence). CDR3 amino acids: CASSLRAGGPETQYF. CDR3 sequence (DNA): TGTGCCAGCAGCTTAAGGGCGGGAGGGCCGGAGACCCAGTACTTC.

The V and J genes are TRBV5-1 and TRBJ2-5; 7 bases are shared with TRBD2. There are 14 residues in the CDR3. V gave up 4 bases and J gave up 1 base; unmatched junction bases: 4. Germline CDR1 and CDR2: SGHRS and YFSETQ. The CDR3: CASSTGLLQETQYF. The CDR3 DNA is TGCGCCAGCAGCACGGGACTACTCCAAGAGACCCAGTACTTC. Full variable domain (outside the CDR3, taken from reference TRBV5-1 and TRBJ2-5): KAGVTQTPRYLIKTRGQQVTLSCSPISGHRSVSWYQQTPGQGLQFLFEYFSETQRNKGNFPGRFSGRQFSNSRSEMNVSTLELGDSALYLCASSTGLLQETQYFGPGTRLLVL.

The chain combines TRBV7-3 with TRBJ2-3, with D unresolved. Trimming left V 5 bases short and J 1 base short, with 7 bases between. Germline CDR1 and CDR2: SGHTA and FQGTGA. The CDR3 has 13 amino acids. The CDR3 loop is CASSVFGTDTQYF. The CDR3 DNA follows: TGTGCCAGCAGCGTCTTCGGCACAGATACGCAGTATTTT.

The V call is TRBV5-1, the J call TRBJ2-1; 10 bases are a match to TRBD2. Looked up from germline, CDR1 is SGHRS and CDR2 is YFSETQ. This CDR3 contains 15 residues. The V gene end was trimmed by 3 bases and the J gene end by 6 bases; junction bases not matched to a gene: 6. CDR3 sequence (DNA): TGCGCCAGCAGCTCTAGCGGGAGCACAACCAATGAGCAGTTCTTC. Translation gives CASSSSGSTTNEQFF.

The rearrangement links TRBV7-2 to TRBJ2-1; the D gene is possibly TRBD2 (5 bases). Germline V gene sequence: CDR1 SGHTA, CDR2 FQGNSA. Trimming took off 5 bases at V and 15 bases at J, with 20 bases between the two ends. The CDR3 spans 13 residues. The CDR3 spells CASSPRVSSPPFF. The CDR3 bases are TGTGCCAGCAGCCCGAGGGTATCAAGCCCCCCGTTCTTC.

This sequence joins TRBV5-6 and TRBJ1-1, with 8 bases lining up with TRBD1. V gave up 4 bases and J gave up 6 bases; unmatched junction bases: 11. Germline V lookup: CDR1 SGHDT, CDR2 YYEEEE. This CDR3 is 15 amino acids long. The CDR3 sequence is CASSPSTGTGAEAFF. CDR3 bases: TGTGCCAGCAGCCCAAGTACCGGGACAGGAGCTGAAGCTTTCTTT.

V and J are TRBV29-1 and TRBJ2-7; a possible D gene is TRBD2 (5 bases). This CDR3 region has 14 residues. The V and J ends lost 3 bases and 6 bases respectively, with 18 bases between them. CDR1 and CDR2 from the germline V gene are SQVTM and ANQGSEA. The CDR3 is CSVERVVGSAEQYF. The CDR3, as DNA: TGCAGCGTTGAGAGGGTCGTAGGGAGCGCCGAGCAGTACTTC.

The rearrangement uses TRBV5-1 and TRBJ2-7, with D maybe TRBD2 (6 bases). Per germline, CDR1 SGHRS and CDR2 YFSETQ. Trimming removed 0 bases from V and 3 bases from J, with 19 bases in between. The CDR3 is 17 amino acids. In DNA, the CDR3 is TGCGCCAGCAGCTTGGCCGGGGCGGGACCTTTTCTCTACGAGCAGTACTTC. It codes for CASSLAGAGPFLYEQYF.

The chain couples TRBV30 to TRBJ2-1; maybe TRBD2 (6 bases). Germline assignment: CDR1 GTSNPN and CDR2 SVGIG (reference sequence). The CDR3 consists of 10 residues. The CDR3 DNA is TGTGCTAGCGGAGCGCGGGAGCAGTTCTTC. Translating gives CASGAREQFF.

Worth noting for this clone: Other nucleotide sequences in the sample specify the same CDR3. V usage is TRBV18 and J usage is TRBJ2-5; D is uncertain. There are 12 residues in the CDR3. From germline, CDR1 is KGHSH and CDR2 LQKENI. V lost 2 bases and J 2 bases, leaving 3 bases between the germline ends. CDR3 bases: TGTGCCAGCTCACCATCTCAAGAGACCCAGTACTTC. The encoded protein is CASSPSQETQYF.

The rearrangement links TRBV14 to TRBJ2-5; D is perhaps TRBD1 (6 bases). Trimming stripped 3 bases from V and 2 bases from J, with 10 bases between. This CDR3 region has 14 residues. Germline CDR1 reads SGHDN; CDR2 reads FVKESK. The CDR3 coding sequence is TGTGCCAGCAGCCATAGGACAGTTCAAGAGACCCAGTACTTC. As protein: CASSHRTVQETQYF.

The chain uses TRBV5-1 and TRBJ2-3; D gene ambiguous. The CDR3 contains 12 residues. Trimming removed 4 bases at V and 3 bases at J, with 6 bases between. Germline V gene lookup returns CDR1 SGHRS and CDR2 YFSETQ. The CDR3 DNA reads TGCGCCAGCAGCCCCAAAACAGATACGCAGTATTTT. This translates into CASSPKTDTQYF.

This chain uses TRBV5-4 with TRBJ1-4; D gene ambiguous. Germline-derived CDR1 and CDR2 are SGHNT and YYREEE (reference sequence). CDR3 length: 15 residues. The ends were cut back, 0 bases at V and 1 base at J, with 7 bases in the middle. The CDR3 sequence: CASSLAGRTNEKLFF. In DNA, the CDR3 is TGTGCCAGCAGCTTGGCAGGACGAACTAATGAAAAACTGTTTTTT.

This chain links TRBV2 with TRBJ1-5; D call uncertain. The CDR3 contains 14 residues. In germline, CDR1 is SNHLY, CDR2 FYNNEI. The V end lost 4 bases, the J end lost 1 base, and 8 bases lay between the germline ends. The CDR3 DNA reads TGTGCCAGCAGTGCCCCAGCGAGCAATCAGCCCCAGCATTTT. Translated: CASSAPASNQPQHF.

This rearrangement joins TRBV29-1 to TRBJ2-3; 8 bases align to TRBD2. This CDR3 spans 14 amino acids. The germline gives CDR1 SQVTM, CDR2 ANQGSEA. The J segment lost 5 bases and the V segment lost 4 bases, leaving 8 bases of the junction unmatched. DNA of the CDR3: TGCAGCGTTGGGTTGAGGCTAGCGGGAGATACGCAGTATTTT. Translated: CSVGLRLAGDTQYF.

This chain joins TRBV5-6 and TRBJ1-5; tentative D call: TRBD1 (5 bases). The CDR3 totals 15 residues. V lost 4 bases, J lost 3 bases, and 14 bases lay in between. Germline V gene data show CDR1 as SGHDT and CDR2 as YYEEEE. CDR3 residues: CASSHPRRVNQPQHF. In DNA form, the CDR3 reads TGTGCCAGCAGCCATCCCCGCAGGGTCAATCAGCCCCAGCATTTT.

The chain uses TRBV7-8 and TRBJ2-1, with 7 bases lining up with TRBD2. Trimming took 4 bases from V and 10 from J; bases not matched to a gene: 10. The CDR3 loop spans 14 amino acids. Per the germline V gene, CDR1 is SGHVS and CDR2 is FQNEAQ. CDR3 bases: TGTGCCAGCAGCTGGGGGGACTACTCTGGGGAGCAGTTCTTC. Translated, it gives CASSWGDYSGEQFF.

The rearrangement joins TRBV18 to TRBJ1-5, with D unclear. Germline assignment: CDR1 KGHSH and CDR2 LQKENI. The ends were cut back, 5 bases at V and 4 bases at J, with 9 bases in the middle. The CDR3 is made up of 13 amino acids. CDR3 loop: CASSSSENQPQHF. The CDR3 DNA is TGTGCCAGCTCATCTTCAGAAAATCAGCCCCAGCATTTT.

The chain uses TRBV18 and TRBJ2-2, with TRBD1 as a possible D gene (6 bases). V gave up 4 bases and J gave up 0 bases, with 12 bases separating them. The germline CDR1 and CDR2 sequences are KGHSH and LQKENI. CDR3 length equals 16 residues. The CDR3 nucleotides read TGTGCCAGCTCACGCACCGGACAGTCGAACACCGGGGAGCTGTTTTTT. It encodes CASSRTGQSNTGELFF.

In the case of this clone: The same CDR3 also results from other DNA sequences found in this sample. In DNA, the CDR3 is TGCGCCAGCAGCCGAGGACTAGCGGGAGGCCTCTACAATGAGCAGTTCTTC. Protein sequence: CASSRGLAGGLYNEQFF. The rearrangement links TRBV5-1 to TRBJ2-1; TRBD2 agrees at 14 bases. Germline V lookup: CDR1 SGHRS, CDR2 YFSETQ. V lost 4 bases and J lost 3; bases outside the gene matches: 6. The CDR3 is 17 residues long. The full variable domain, completed using reference TRBV5-1 and TRBJ2-1, is KAGVTQTPRYLIKTRGQQVTLSCSPISGHRSVSWYQQTPGQGLQFLFEYFSETQRNKGNFPGRFSGRQFSNSRSEMNVSTLELGDSALYLCASSRGLAGGLYNEQFFGPGTRLTVL.

This rearrangement joins TRBV5-1 to TRBJ1-5, with 8 bases aligning to TRBD1. Germline CDR1 and CDR2: SGHRS and YFSETQ. The CDR3 totals 15 residues. The ends lost 4 bases at V and 4 bases at J; junction bases unmatched: 7. CDR3 region: CASSRGTGGNQPQHF. Written as DNA, the CDR3 is TGCGCCAGCAGCAGGGGGACAGGAGGGAATCAGCCCCAGCATTTT.

The genes are TRBV7-2 and TRBJ1-2; D not resolved. Germline V gene lookup returns CDR1 SGHTA and CDR2 FQGNSA. V lost 4 bases and J 7 bases, leaving 16 bases between the germline ends. The CDR3 extends over 14 amino acids. The CDR3 spells CASSSRPTESGYTF. Here the CDR3 DNA reads TGTGCCAGCAGCTCCCGACCCACGGAGAGTGGCTACACCTTC.